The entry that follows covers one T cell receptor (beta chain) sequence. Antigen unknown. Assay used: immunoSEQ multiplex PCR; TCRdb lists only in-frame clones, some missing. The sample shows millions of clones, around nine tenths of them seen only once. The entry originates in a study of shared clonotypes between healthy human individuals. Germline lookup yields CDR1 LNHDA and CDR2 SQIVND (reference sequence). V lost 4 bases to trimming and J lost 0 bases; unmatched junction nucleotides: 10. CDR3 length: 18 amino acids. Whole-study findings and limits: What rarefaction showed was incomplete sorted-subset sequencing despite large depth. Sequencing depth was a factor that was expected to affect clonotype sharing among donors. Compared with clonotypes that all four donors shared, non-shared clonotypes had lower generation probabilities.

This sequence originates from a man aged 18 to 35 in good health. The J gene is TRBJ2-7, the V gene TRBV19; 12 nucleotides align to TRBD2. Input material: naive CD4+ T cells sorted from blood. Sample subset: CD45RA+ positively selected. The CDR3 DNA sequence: TGTGCCAGTAGTACAGGGAGGACTAGCGGGGCGAGCTCCTACGAGCAGTACTTC. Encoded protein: CASSTGRTSGASSYEQYF.